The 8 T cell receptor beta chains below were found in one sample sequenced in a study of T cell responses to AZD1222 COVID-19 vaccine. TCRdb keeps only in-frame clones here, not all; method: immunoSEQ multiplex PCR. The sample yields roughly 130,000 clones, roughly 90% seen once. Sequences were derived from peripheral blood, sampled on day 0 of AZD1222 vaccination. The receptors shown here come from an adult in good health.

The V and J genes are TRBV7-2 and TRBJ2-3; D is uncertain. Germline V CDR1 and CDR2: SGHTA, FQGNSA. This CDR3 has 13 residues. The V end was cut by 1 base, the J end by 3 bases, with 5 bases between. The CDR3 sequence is CASSLDRTDTQYF. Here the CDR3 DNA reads TGTGCCAGCAGCTTAGACCGGACAGATACGCAGTATTTT.

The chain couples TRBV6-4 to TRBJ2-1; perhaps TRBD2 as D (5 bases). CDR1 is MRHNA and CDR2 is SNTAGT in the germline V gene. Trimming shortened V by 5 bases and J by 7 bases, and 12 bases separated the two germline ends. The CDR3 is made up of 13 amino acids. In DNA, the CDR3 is TGTGCCAGCAGTCCTAATGGGGAGAATGAGCAGTTCTTC. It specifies CASSPNGENEQFF.

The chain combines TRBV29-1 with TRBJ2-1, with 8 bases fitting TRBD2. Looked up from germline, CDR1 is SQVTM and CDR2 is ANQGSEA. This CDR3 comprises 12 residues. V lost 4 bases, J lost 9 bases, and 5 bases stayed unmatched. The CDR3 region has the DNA TGCAGCGTTGTAGGCCTAGCGGGTGAGCAGTTCTTC. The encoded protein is CSVVGLAGEQFF.

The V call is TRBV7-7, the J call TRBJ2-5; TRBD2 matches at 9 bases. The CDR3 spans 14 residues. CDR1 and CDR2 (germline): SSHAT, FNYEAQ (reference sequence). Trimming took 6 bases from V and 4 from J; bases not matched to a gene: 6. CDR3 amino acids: CASRQAGGAETQYF. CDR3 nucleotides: TGTGCCAGCAGGCAAGCGGGAGGAGCAGAGACCCAGTACTTC.

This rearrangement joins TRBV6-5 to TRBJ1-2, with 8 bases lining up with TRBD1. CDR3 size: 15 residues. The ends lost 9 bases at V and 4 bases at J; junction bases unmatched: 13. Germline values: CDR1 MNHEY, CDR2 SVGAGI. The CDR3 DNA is TGTGCCAGTCGCAGGGCAGGGGGCGATGTCTATGGCTACACCTTC. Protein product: CASRRAGGDVYGYTF.

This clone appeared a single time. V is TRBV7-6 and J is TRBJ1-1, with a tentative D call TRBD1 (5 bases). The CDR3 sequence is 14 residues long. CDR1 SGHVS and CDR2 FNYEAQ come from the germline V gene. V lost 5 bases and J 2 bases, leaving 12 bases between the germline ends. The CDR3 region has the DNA TGTGCCAGCAGCCCCGGGACCCAAAACACTGAAGCTTTCTTT. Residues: CASSPGTQNTEAFF.

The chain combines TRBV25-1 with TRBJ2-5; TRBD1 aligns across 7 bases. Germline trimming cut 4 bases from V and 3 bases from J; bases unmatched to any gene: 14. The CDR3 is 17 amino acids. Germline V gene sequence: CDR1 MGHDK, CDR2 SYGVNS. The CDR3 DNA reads TGTGCCAGCAGTGTCTTAGGGCAGGGGGACGGGAAAGAGACCCAGTACTTC. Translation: CASSVLGQGDGKETQYF.

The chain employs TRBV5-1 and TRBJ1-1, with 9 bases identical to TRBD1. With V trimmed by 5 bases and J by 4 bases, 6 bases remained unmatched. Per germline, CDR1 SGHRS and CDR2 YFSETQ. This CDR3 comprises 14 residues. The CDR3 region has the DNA TGCGCCAGCAGTTTTACAGGGGGCTCCACTGAAGCTTTCTTT. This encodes CASSFTGGSTEAFF.